The TCR beta chain under discussion was sequenced for a study of siplizumab effects on memory and regulatory T cells (dated by TCRdb to between 2018 and 2021). About the study as a whole: Across about eight responder-stimulator pairs, mixed lymphocyte reactions were run as pairs, around 1 with siplizumab at around 0.96 ug/mL and around 1 without drug. The effect of the anti-CD2 antibody siplizumab on alloreactive T-cell subsets was examined in allogeneic mixed lymphocyte reactions constructed from human PBMCs. Overall study results and their limits: Compared with memory T cells, unstimulated naive T cells appeared more diverse, and naive cells seemed to make a substantial contribution to the alloresponse. Among mappable alloreactive CD4+ clones, an average Treg-derived fraction of about 69% was observed with siplizumab, compared with roughly 27% in control reactions. Because sequences at frequencies below about 10^-5 were poorly captured, only a minor fraction of alloreactive clones could be mapped back to unstimulated subsets. Siplizumab significantly lowered the cumulative frequency of alloreactive sequences that could be traced to unstimulated CD4+ memory T cells. No functional confirmation was obtained for the suppressive function of proliferating Tregs from siplizumab cultures. A naive or memory phenotype could not be assigned to roughly 75-96% of proliferating CD4+ or CD8+ clones.

Receptor libraries were prepared by the immunoSEQ multiplex PCR assay. Approximately 10^5 TCR templates per sample were assayed on the deep sequencing platform. Genomic DNA extracted from sorted T cells was used for TCRbeta CDR3 sequencing. Per the source publication's procedure: Clonal analysis of TCRbeta CDR3 data was done in the R programming language. Alloreactive CD4+ and CD8+ clones were defined by comparing unstimulated samples with post-reaction CFSE-low samples. Regulatory or non-regulatory origin was assigned to alloreactive CD4+ clones by matching of sequences to sorted unstimulated Treg and non-Treg repertoires. TCRdb mirrors the immuneACCESS table, restricted to in-frame sequences. Some clones are absent from its copies; in checked studies, under half trace to an unresolved V gene, and the reason for the others is unknown. V and J calls and clone size come straight from that table; D and trimming were deduced from the DNA. The sample table holds about 18,000 clones, of which about 45% were seen once. Over 6% of the sample is taken by the ten largest.

Mixed lymphocyte reaction cells were cocultured at 37°C for more than five days. Responder PBMCs were labelled with CFSE, stimulator PBMCs were labelled with Violet Dye, and the two were mixed at a 1:1 ratio. Sorted unstimulated T cells, along with proliferating T cells recovered from mixed lymphocyte reactions, underwent TCRbeta CDR3 sequencing. Fresh whole blood from about eleven HLA-typed healthy donors served as the source for isolating PBMCs. Proliferating CFSE-low responder T cells were FACS-sorted after the mixed lymphocyte reaction for TCR sequencing. On this clone: The target of this receptor is not known. Base qualities are not recorded, but no much larger clone differs from it by a single base.

The germline V gene provides CDR1 LGHNA and CDR2 YNFKEQ. From the cysteine through the phenylalanine, the CDR3 covers 15 amino acids. Of all the DNA, just the CDR3 is kept, 45 bases in frame from base 1. Cut back by 3 bases and 1 base, the V and J ends lie 13 bases apart. The origin of this receptor is a human donor in good health; the cells came from an allogeneic mixed lymphocyte reaction. Some clones in this sample may be carry-over from other donors' samples. The sample comprised CFSE-low (dividing) CD4+ T cells sorted from an allogeneic mixed lymphocyte reaction. This chain joins TRBV4-2 to TRBJ2-7; perhaps TRBD1 is the D gene, with 5 bases matching. Here the CDR3 is given as CASSHADRGSYEQYF. The DNA is TGTGCCAGCAGCCATGCAGACAGAGGATCCTACGAGCAGTACTTC.